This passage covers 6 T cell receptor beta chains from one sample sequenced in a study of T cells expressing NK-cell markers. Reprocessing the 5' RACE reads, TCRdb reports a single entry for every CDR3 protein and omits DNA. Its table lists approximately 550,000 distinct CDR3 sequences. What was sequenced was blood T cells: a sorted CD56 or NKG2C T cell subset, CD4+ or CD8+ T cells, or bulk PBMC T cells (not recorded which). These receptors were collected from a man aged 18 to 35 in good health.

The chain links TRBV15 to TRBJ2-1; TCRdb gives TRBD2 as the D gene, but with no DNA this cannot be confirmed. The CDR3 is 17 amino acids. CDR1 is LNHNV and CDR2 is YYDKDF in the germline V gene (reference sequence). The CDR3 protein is CATSNLYAGDSYNEQFF. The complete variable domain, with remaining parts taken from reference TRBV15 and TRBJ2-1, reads DAMVIQNPRYQVTQFGKPVTLSCSQTLNHNVMYWYQQKSSQAPKLLFHYYDKDFNNEADTPDNFQSRRPNTSFCFLDIRSPGLGDTAMYLCATSNLYAGDSYNEQFFGPGTRLTVL.

The CDR3 region is CASSQVREGTYEQYF. The rearrangement joins TRBV4-2 to TRBJ2-7; TCRdb indicates TRBD1, and absent DNA this call remains unverified. This CDR3 is built from 15 residues. The germline CDR1 and CDR2 sequences are LGHNA and YNFKEQ.

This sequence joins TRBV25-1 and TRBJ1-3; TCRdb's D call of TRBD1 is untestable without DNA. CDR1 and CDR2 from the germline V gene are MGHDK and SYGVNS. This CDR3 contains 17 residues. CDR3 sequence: CASSGSMGTGAGNTIYF.

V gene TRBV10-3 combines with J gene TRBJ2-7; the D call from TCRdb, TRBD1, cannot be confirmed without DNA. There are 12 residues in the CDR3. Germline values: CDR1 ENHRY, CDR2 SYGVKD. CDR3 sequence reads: CATGAGGSEQYF.

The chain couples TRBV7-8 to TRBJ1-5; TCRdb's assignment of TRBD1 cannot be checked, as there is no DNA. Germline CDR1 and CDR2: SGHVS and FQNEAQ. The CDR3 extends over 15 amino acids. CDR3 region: CASSRTTGFDQPQHF.

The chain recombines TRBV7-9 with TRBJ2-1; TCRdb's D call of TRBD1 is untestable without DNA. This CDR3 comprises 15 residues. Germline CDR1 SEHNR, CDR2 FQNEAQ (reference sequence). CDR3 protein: CASSRWGQGANEQFF.